This entry lists 25 T cell receptor beta chains sequenced from one sample in a study of blood T cell repertoires in COVID-19. The data were produced by immunoSEQ multiplex PCR, yet TCRdb's version contains in-frame clones alone and is incomplete. The table shows hundreds of thousands of clones, with roughly 87% occurring only once. Specimen: PBMCs or T cells enriched from blood (not recorded which). Every receptor here comes from a middle-aged woman with acute COVID-19.

The chain links TRBV12-3 or TRBV12-4 to TRBJ1-1; D perhaps matches TRBD1 (5 bases). CDR3 length equals 13 residues. The V gene lost 5 bases and the J gene lost 3 bases, with 10 bases spanning the gap. The CDR3 bases are TGTGCCAGCAGTCCCCGGGGGGACACTGAAGCTTTCTTT. This gives the protein CASSPRGDTEAFF.

V gene TRBV16 combines with J gene TRBJ2-7; 7 bases line up with TRBD1. Germline V gene lookup returns CDR1 KGHSY and CDR2 FQNENV. The V and J ends lost 3 bases and 0 bases, in that order; junction bases with no gene match: 5. There are 15 residues in the CDR3. The DNA of the CDR3 is TGTGCCAGCAGCCAGGGGACAGCGAGCTCCTACGAGCAGTACTTC. Translated: CASSQGTASSYEQYF.

The J gene is TRBJ1-5, the V gene TRBV19; D gene unclear. The germline gives CDR1 LNHDA, CDR2 SQIVND (reference sequence). The CDR3 totals 15 residues. The V and J ends lost 2 bases and 4 bases respectively, with 12 bases between them. Here the CDR3 DNA reads TGTGCCAGTAGTATACCGGGCAGGACTAATCAGCCCCAGCATTTT. It yields the protein CASSIPGRTNQPQHF. The complete variable domain, with remaining parts taken from reference TRBV19 and TRBJ1-5, reads DGGITQSPKYLFRKEGQNVTLSCEQNLNHDAMYWYRQDPGQGLRLIYYSQIVNDFQKGDIAEGYSVSREKKESFPLTVTSAQKNPTAFYLCASSIPGRTNQPQHFGDGTRLSIL.

Remarks on this clone: Other DNA sequences from this sample encode an identical CDR3 as well. The chain carries TRBV5-1 and TRBJ1-1, with D perhaps TRBD1 (6 bases). The CDR3 is made up of 14 amino acids. Germline lookup yields CDR1 SGHRS and CDR2 YFSETQ. Deletions cut 2 bases from V and 0 bases from J, with 8 bases between. CDR3 coding DNA: TGCGCCAGCAGCTTAACAGGGCTGAACACTGAAGCTTTCTTT. Translation: CASSLTGLNTEAFF.

Here the CDR3 DNA reads TGTGCCAGCAGTCAGGGTCCTACCTACGAGCAGTACTTC. Encoded protein: CASSQGPTYEQYF. The gene calls are TRBV27 and TRBJ2-7, with D possibly TRBD1 on 5 matching bases. Germline loops: CDR1 MNHEY, CDR2 SMNVEV (reference sequence). CDR3 length equals 13 residues. Trimming pared 5 bases from V and 2 bases from J, leaving 10 bases between.

The genes are TRBV27 and TRBJ2-7; 16 bases line up with TRBD2. From germline, CDR1 is MNHEY and CDR2 SMNVEV (reference sequence). This CDR3 is built from 16 residues. The V segment lost 4 bases and the J segment 5 bases; nucleotides outside the gene matches: 5. The CDR3 loop is CASSWGTSGGAHEQYF. The CDR3 nucleotides read TGTGCCAGCAGTTGGGGGACTAGCGGGGGGGCCCACGAGCAGTACTTC.

This clone has a single count. For the CDR3, the DNA is TGCGCCAGCAGCTTACAACAGGGGTCGGACTATGGCTACACCTTC. As protein: CASSLQQGSDYGYTF. The V and J genes are TRBV5-1 and TRBJ1-2; 7 bases map to TRBD1. The CDR3 has 15 residues. J was trimmed by 3 bases and V by 2 bases; bases with no gene match: 7. CDR1 is SGHRS and CDR2 is YFSETQ in the germline V gene.

This chain joins TRBV3-1 (or the pseudogene TRBV3-2) and TRBJ2-7, with TRBD2 identical over 12 bases. Trimming removed 4 bases from V and 5 bases from J; junction bases left unmatched: 3. The CDR3 spans 14 residues. The V gene's germline CDR1 is LGHDT and CDR2 YNNKEL (reference sequence). CDR3 bases: TGTGCCAGCAGCCGACTAGCGGGGGCTGACGAGCAGTACTTC. It specifies CASSRLAGADEQYF.

This clone was detected once. The rearrangement links TRBV6-5 to TRBJ2-1; 9 bases are shared with TRBD1. From germline, CDR1 is MNHEY and CDR2 SVGAGI. V lost 7 bases, J lost 3 bases, and 4 bases stayed unmatched. This CDR3 region has 14 residues. The CDR3 DNA sequence: TGTGCCAGCACCCCGGGACAGGGCTACAATGAGCAGTTCTTC. This gives the protein CASTPGQGYNEQFF.

This chain uses TRBV2 with TRBJ2-2, with TRBD2 identical over 13 bases. The CDR3 spans 16 residues. The V gene end was trimmed by 4 bases and the J gene end by 4 bases; junction bases not matched to a gene: 3. The germline V gene encodes CDR1 SNHLY and CDR2 FYNNEI. CDR3 nucleotide sequence: TGTGCCAGCAGTGGGACTAGCGGGGGTAGCACCGGGGAGCTGTTTTTT. This gives the protein CASSGTSGGSTGELFF.

This clone was counted a single time. Within the sample, other DNA sequences also encode this same CDR3. The genes are TRBV4-2 and TRBJ2-2, with 11 positions matching TRBD1. J lost 5 bases, V lost 3 bases, and 2 bases had no gene match. The CDR3 consists of 15 residues. Germline CDR1 is LGHNA and CDR2 is YNFKEQ. The CDR3 spells CASSQGQGGTGELFF. CDR3 nucleotide sequence: TGTGCCAGCAGCCAGGGACAGGGGGGGACCGGGGAGCTGTTTTTT.

This chain links TRBV19 with TRBJ1-2; TRBD1 aligns across 7 bases. V trimming: 8 bases; J trimming: 3 bases; junction bases outside the gene matches: 6. The CDR3 spans 13 residues. Germline CDR1 LNHDA, CDR2 SQIVND (reference sequence). The CDR3 DNA follows: TGTGCCAGTCGGGACAGCGGACACTATGGCTACACCTTC. As protein: CASRDSGHYGYTF.

V and J are TRBV12-3 or TRBV12-4 and TRBJ2-7; D may be TRBD2 (6 bases). The germline V and J ends were trimmed by 8 bases and 6 bases, with 14 bases remaining between them. The CDR3 spans 12 residues. The CDR3 coding sequence is TGTGCCAGCGCCGGGGACTCCCTCGAGCAGTACTTC. This gives the protein CASAGDSLEQYF.

The chain employs TRBV4-2 and TRBJ2-2, with 7 bases identical to TRBD2. J was trimmed by 1 base and V by 3 bases; bases with no gene match: 5. CDR3 size: 16 residues. The V gene's germline CDR1 is LGHNA and CDR2 YNFKEQ. CDR3 nucleotides: TGTGCCAGCAGCCAGAGAGGCGGGGGGAACACCGGGGAGCTGTTTTTT. Its translation: CASSQRGGGNTGELFF.

This rearrangement joins TRBV5-8 to TRBJ2-3; 8 bases are shared with TRBD2. The CDR3 spans 16 residues. CDR1 SGHTS and CDR2 YDEGEE come from the germline V gene. Trimming cost V 0 bases and J 4 bases; bases outside gene matches: 7. CDR3 sequence reads: CASSLVLAGGSDTQYF. As DNA, the CDR3 is TGTGCCAGCAGCTTGGTGCTTGCGGGGGGTTCAGATACGCAGTATTTT.

V usage is TRBV2 and J usage is TRBJ1-3; tentative D call: TRBD1 (5 bases). This CDR3 region has 14 residues. Germline V lookup: CDR1 SNHLY, CDR2 FYNNEI. V lost 6 bases and J lost 2, with 11 bases in between. This chain's CDR3 is CASRDSRAGNTIYF. The DNA for the CDR3 is TGTGCCAGCAGGGATAGCAGGGCTGGAAACACCATATATTTT.

The genes are TRBV5-1 and TRBJ1-2; 7 bases fit TRBD1. V lost 4 bases, J lost 0 bases, and 6 bases stayed unmatched. CDR3 length: 15 amino acids. From germline, CDR1 is SGHRS and CDR2 YFSETQ. CDR3: CASSLTGDPNYGYTF. The DNA for the CDR3 is TGCGCCAGCAGCCTAACAGGGGATCCTAACTATGGCTACACCTTC.

This chain connects TRBV15 to TRBJ1-5; 8 positions match TRBD1. V shed 4 bases, J shed 5 bases, and the junction held 7 bases outside the gene matches. Germline V gene lookup returns CDR1 LNHNV and CDR2 YYDKDF (reference sequence). The CDR3 is 15 residues long. The CDR3 DNA sequence: TGTGCCACCAGCATACCGGGACAGGCTCATCAGCCCCAGCATTTT. Encoded protein: CATSIPGQAHQPQHF.

The gene calls are TRBV5-4 and TRBJ1-2; possible D gene TRBD1, 6 bases. Between the trimmed V and J ends, which lost 1 base and 4 bases, there was a span of 11 bases. There are 14 residues in the CDR3. The germline CDR1 and CDR2 sequences are SGHNT and YYREEE (reference sequence). The CDR3 DNA is TGTGCCAGCAGCTTGCCTTCGACAGGCTATGGCTACACCTTC. Protein sequence: CASSLPSTGYGYTF.

This clone occurred once. The chain carries TRBV19 and TRBJ1-6; the match to TRBD1 covers 10 bases. The CDR3 runs 18 residues. With V trimmed by 3 bases and J by 9 bases, 14 bases remained unmatched. Germline V gives CDR1 LNHDA, CDR2 SQIVND (reference sequence). CDR3 in DNA: TGTGCCAGTAGTATCCCGCAACCCGGGACAGGGGTAGGTTCACCCCTCCACTTT. Translating it yields CASSIPQPGTGVGSPLHF.

V usage is TRBV4-1 and J usage is TRBJ2-7; D may be TRBD2 (6 bases). V dropped 0 bases and J dropped 7 bases, with 22 bases sitting between them. CDR1 MGHRA and CDR2 YSYEKL come from the germline V gene. CDR3 length: 17 residues. This chain's CDR3 is CASSQDRLANWYVEQYF. CDR3 sequence (DNA): TGCGCCAGCAGCCAAGACAGGCTAGCGAATTGGTACGTGGAGCAGTACTTC.

Here the CDR3 DNA reads TGTGCCAGCAGTCGCCTGAGGACTAGCGGGGGGGCAGATACGCAGTATTTT. It codes for CASSRLRTSGGADTQYF. The rearrangement links TRBV6-2 or TRBV6-3 to TRBJ2-3; TRBD2 agrees at 15 bases. Trimming at V came to 5 bases and at J to 4 bases, leaving 7 bases not matched to a gene. Germline V gene data show CDR1 as MNHEY and CDR2 as SVGEGT. CDR3 length: 17 residues.

J is TRBJ2-1 and V is TRBV4-1, with TRBD1 matching 8 bases. J was trimmed by 5 bases and V by 3 bases; bases with no gene match: 6. Germline CDR1 MGHRA, CDR2 YSYEKL. The CDR3 consists of 15 residues. The CDR3 region is CASSQTDRAHNEQFF. The CDR3, as DNA: TGCGCCAGCAGCCAGACGGACAGGGCCCACAATGAGCAGTTCTTC.

The chain employs TRBV5-1 and TRBJ1-5, with D unresolved. Looked up from germline, CDR1 is SGHRS and CDR2 is YFSETQ. Trimming cost V 2 bases and J 9 bases, with 15 bases left between them. The CDR3 totals 14 residues. DNA for the CDR3: TGCGCCAGCAGCTTTAACCCTTTAGAGGGGCCCCAGCATTTT. Its translation is CASSFNPLEGPQHF.

The chain carries TRBV19 and TRBJ2-5; perhaps TRBD1 as D (6 bases). V lost 7 bases, J lost 4 bases, and 16 bases lay in between. The CDR3 runs to 14 residues. The germline V gene encodes CDR1 LNHDA and CDR2 SQIVND (reference sequence). CDR3 nucleotides: TGTGCCAGTACCCATACACAGGGCCGAGAGACCCAGTACTTC. Its translation is CASTHTQGRETQYF.